Below are 22 T cell receptor beta chains sequenced from a single sample in a study of tissue T cells after allogeneic stem cell transplantation (dated 2022 in TCRdb). Explained via the paper, the time point label denotes: human tissue collected at research (rapid) autopsy. Library preparation was by the immunoSEQ multiplex PCR assay. TCRdb took over this immuneACCESS table, retaining in-frame rearrangements with V and J assigned. Such tables are incomplete; in checked studies, under half of the missing clones stem from an unresolved V gene, and the remainder is unexplained. The sample records some 1,500 clones, around 73% of which are singletons. The ten largest clones represent about 12% of the sample. Source: esophagus tissue, taken at autopsy. The receptors stem from a woman aged 18 to 55 with breast cancer.

This clone was recorded a few times. The chain is built from TRBV15 and TRBJ1-4; D is uncertain. V dropped 8 bases and J dropped 8 bases, with 15 bases sitting between them. CDR1 and CDR2 (germline): LNHNV, YYDKDF (reference sequence). This CDR3 contains 13 residues. CDR3 in amino acids: CATLRRGEEKLFF. DNA for the CDR3: TGTGCCACCCTCAGGCGTGGAGAGGAAAAACTGTTTTTT. Full variable domain (missing parts from reference TRBV15 and TRBJ1-4): DAMVIQNPRYQVTQFGKPVTLSCSQTLNHNVMYWYQQKSSQAPKLLFHYYDKDFNNEADTPDNFQSRRPNTSFCFLDIRSPGLGDTAMYLCATLRRGEEKLFFGSGTQLSVL.

The genes are TRBV10-3 and TRBJ2-1; TRBD2 agrees at 8 bases. Germline trimming cut 3 bases from V and 1 base from J; bases unmatched to any gene: 14. CDR3 length equals 19 residues. Per the germline V gene, CDR1 is ENHRY and CDR2 is SYGVKD. CDR3 sequence reads: CAISETPSGRYVSYNEQFF. The CDR3 region has the DNA TGTGCCATCAGTGAAACCCCCAGCGGGAGATACGTATCCTACAATGAGCAGTTCTTC.

The J gene is TRBJ2-5, the V gene TRBV30; TRBD2 matches 9 bases. The CDR3 covers 14 residues. From germline, CDR1 is GTSNPN and CDR2 SVGIG (reference sequence). Losses at the gene ends were 2 bases for V and 9 bases for J; bases not matched to a gene: 10. The CDR3 here is CAWSSGTSSSSQYF. The CDR3 DNA reads as TGTGCCTGGAGTAGCGGGACTAGCTCCTCTTCCCAGTACTTC.

The chain couples TRBV27 to TRBJ2-2, with unresolved D. Trimming left V 6 bases short and J 8 bases short, with 7 bases between. CDR3 length: 11 residues. From germline, CDR1 is MNHEY and CDR2 SMNVEV (reference sequence). CDR3 sequence reads: CASRFAGELFF. CDR3 coding DNA: TGTGCCAGCAGGTTCGCGGGGGAGCTGTTTTTT.

The chain is built from TRBV10-3 and TRBJ2-3; TRBD2 aligns across 9 bases. Germline assignment: CDR1 ENHRY and CDR2 SYGVKD. Trimming took 2 bases from V and 0 from J; bases not matched to a gene: 3. This CDR3 has 16 residues. The CDR3 reads CAISERAGGSTDTQYF. CDR3 bases: TGTGCCATCAGTGAGCGGGCGGGAGGGAGCACAGATACGCAGTATTTT.

The V and J genes are TRBV18 and TRBJ2-5; D perhaps matches TRBD1 (5 bases). V was cut by 4 bases and J by 5 bases, with 17 bases left in between. CDR3 size: 15 residues. Germline V gene data show CDR1 as KGHSH and CDR2 as LQKENI. Here the CDR3 reads CASSRVQAGMETQYF. The CDR3 DNA is TGTGCCAGCTCACGGGTACAGGCAGGGATGGAGACCCAGTACTTC.

This clone was found once. The chain has TRBV19 and TRBJ2-7; D unclear. The V and J ends lost 5 bases and 3 bases respectively, with 11 bases between them. The germline CDR1 and CDR2 sequences are LNHDA and SQIVND (reference sequence). The length of the CDR3 is 13 residues. The CDR3 DNA follows: TGTGCCAGTAGTCCCCTGCTCGGCTACGAGCAGTACTTC. It is translated as CASSPLLGYEQYF.

CDR3 sequence: CASSSRTGGVAKNIQYF. In DNA form, the CDR3 reads TGTGCCAGCAGCTCGCGAACAGGGGGGGTAGCCAAAAACATTCAGTACTTC. The genes are TRBV11-2 and TRBJ2-4; tentative D call: TRBD1 (8 bases). This CDR3 has 17 amino acids. The germline V gene encodes CDR1 SGHAT and CDR2 FQNNGV. The germline V and J ends were trimmed by 4 bases and 0 bases, with 16 bases remaining between them.

The chain links TRBV4-3 to TRBJ2-2, with 10 bases matching TRBD2. This CDR3 region has 17 residues. V dropped 1 base and J dropped 6; count of bases not matched to a gene: 8. In germline, CDR1 is LGHNA, CDR2 YSLEER. CDR3 DNA sequence: TGCGCCAGCAGCCAAGCCCTAGCGGGAGATGCCGCCGGGGAGCTGTTTTTT. Translated: CASSQALAGDAAGELFF.

This chain uses TRBV7-2 with TRBJ2-7; a possible D gene is TRBD1 (6 bases). The V end lost 5 bases, the J end lost 4 bases, and 21 bases lay between the germline ends. In germline, CDR1 is SGHTA, CDR2 FQGNSA. The CDR3 runs to 16 residues. The CDR3 coding sequence is TGTGCCAGCAGCCTACGATTAGGGGGAGAGGCGTACGAGCAGTACTTC. As protein: CASSLRLGGEAYEQYF. Drawing the rest from reference TRBV7-2 and TRBJ2-7, the complete variable domain is GAGVSQSPSNKVTEKGKDVELRCDPISGHTALYWYRQSLGQGLEFLIYFQGNSAPDKSGLPSDRFSAERTGGSVSTLTIQRTQQEDSAVYLCASSLRLGGEAYEQYFGPGTRLTVT.

CDR3: CASSLYTLYNEQFF. CDR3 DNA sequence: TGTGCCAGCAGCTTGTATACTCTCTACAATGAGCAGTTCTTC. The V call is TRBV11-2, the J call TRBJ2-1; D remains unclear. The CDR3 has 14 residues. V lost 3 bases and J lost 3, with 9 bases in between. Germline assignment: CDR1 SGHAT and CDR2 FQNNGV.

This clone has a handful of counts. V is TRBV5-1 and J is TRBJ2-7; TRBD2 matches at 7 bases. The junction had 4 bases not matched to a gene; V was cut back by 1 base and J by 6 bases. This CDR3 comprises 13 residues. Germline CDR1 and CDR2: SGHRS and YFSETQ. The CDR3 coding sequence is TGCGCCAGCAGCTTGACGGGGGGAAGCGAGCAGTACTTC. Protein product: CASSLTGGSEQYF. Variable domain in full (rest from reference TRBV5-1 and TRBJ2-7): KAGVTQTPRYLIKTRGQQVTLSCSPISGHRSVSWYQQTPGQGLQFLFEYFSETQRNKGNFPGRFSGRQFSNSRSEMNVSTLELGDSALYLCASSLTGGSEQYFGPGTRLTVT.

As DNA, the CDR3 is TGTGCCAGCAGTGAACTTACAGTACTACAAGAGACCCAGTACTTC. Amino acid sequence: CASSELTVLQETQYF. The chain is built from TRBV25-1 and TRBJ2-5; no clear D gene. Germline V gives CDR1 MGHDK, CDR2 SYGVNS. There are 15 residues in the CDR3. V lost 2 bases and J 2 bases, leaving 12 bases between the germline ends. Looking up the rest from reference TRBV25-1 and TRBJ2-5 gives the full variable domain: EADIYQTPRYLVIGTGKKITLECSQTMGHDKMYWYQQDPGMELHLIHYSYGVNSTEKGDLSSESTVSRIRTEHFPLTLESARPSHTSQYLCASSELTVLQETQYFGPGTRLLVL.

The chain couples TRBV7-2 to TRBJ2-7; 10 nucleotides line up with TRBD2. The trim removed 0 bases at V and 3 bases at J, leaving 8 bases unmatched. In germline, CDR1 is SGHTA, CDR2 FQGNSA. This CDR3 region has 17 residues. CDR3 amino acids: CASSLARWRTSGYEQYF. The CDR3 DNA reads as TGTGCCAGCAGCTTAGCGCGTTGGAGGACTAGCGGCTACGAGCAGTACTTC.

This chain links TRBV7-8 with TRBJ2-7; D call uncertain. The CDR3 length is 15 residues. Germline values: CDR1 SGHVS, CDR2 FQNEAQ. V lost 1 base, J lost 2 bases, and 12 bases lay in between. The CDR3 protein is CASSLVIDSAYEQYF. The CDR3, as DNA: TGTGCCAGCAGCTTAGTCATAGACTCCGCCTACGAGCAGTACTTC.

The V and J genes are TRBV19 and TRBJ1-4; no clear D. The CDR3 is made up of 13 amino acids. V gave up 3 bases and J gave up 6 bases, with 8 bases separating them. In germline, CDR1 is LNHDA, CDR2 SQIVND (reference sequence). CDR3: CASSILDHEKLFF. The CDR3, as DNA: TGTGCCAGTAGTATTTTAGATCATGAAAAACTGTTTTTT.

The chain carries TRBV6-5 and TRBJ1-4, with unresolved D. This CDR3 is built from 15 residues. V dropped 3 bases and J dropped 5 bases, with 13 bases sitting between them. Germline CDR1 and CDR2: MNHEY and SVGAGI. Here the CDR3 reads CASSYKGGRNEKLFF. CDR3 DNA sequence: TGTGCCAGCAGTTATAAGGGAGGCAGGAATGAAAAACTGTTTTTT.

This clone was seen only a few times. The chain links TRBV7-9 to TRBJ1-5; weak D call: TRBD1 (6 bases). Germline CDR1 and CDR2: SEHNR and FQNEAQ (reference sequence). V gave up 1 base and J gave up 5 bases, with 12 bases separating them. The CDR3 has 15 residues. CDR3 nucleotide sequence: TGTGCCAGCAGCTTAGATGCGGCAGGGGATCAGCCCCAGCATTTT. It specifies CASSLDAAGDQPQHF.

The V call is TRBV12-3 or TRBV12-4, the J call TRBJ2-7; no clear D. The CDR3 totals 13 residues. V shed 3 bases and J shed 4 bases, with 10 bases lying between them. CDR3 DNA: TGTGCCAGCAGTTTGGGCCCTCATTACGAGCAGTACTTC. The encoded protein is CASSLGPHYEQYF.

The CDR3 sequence: CASRRDRDTEAFF. The CDR3 DNA reads TGTGCCAGCAGGCGGGACAGGGACACTGAAGCTTTCTTT. V usage is TRBV6-5 and J usage is TRBJ1-1; TRBD1 matches 9 bases. V was clipped by 6 bases and J by 3 bases; unmatched bases: 2. Germline V gene sequence: CDR1 MNHEY, CDR2 SVGAGI. This CDR3 region has 13 residues.

This chain uses TRBV7-9 with TRBJ2-2; D remains unclear. This CDR3 region has 14 residues. V was clipped by 3 bases and J by 0 bases, with 5 bases between them. The germline CDR1 and CDR2 sequences are SEHNR and FQNEAQ (reference sequence). CDR3 amino acids: CASSFSANTGELFF. CDR3 sequence (DNA): TGTGCCAGCAGCTTTTCTGCGAACACCGGGGAGCTGTTTTTT.

The chain joins TRBV18 to TRBJ2-7; a weak D match, TRBD2 (6 bases). Germline V CDR1 and CDR2: KGHSH, LQKENI. This CDR3 contains 15 residues. V was clipped by 3 bases and J by 4 bases, with 16 bases between them. CDR3 sequence reads: CASSPDSGVMYEQYF. The CDR3 DNA sequence: TGTGCCAGCTCACCGGATAGCGGAGTAATGTACGAGCAGTACTTC.